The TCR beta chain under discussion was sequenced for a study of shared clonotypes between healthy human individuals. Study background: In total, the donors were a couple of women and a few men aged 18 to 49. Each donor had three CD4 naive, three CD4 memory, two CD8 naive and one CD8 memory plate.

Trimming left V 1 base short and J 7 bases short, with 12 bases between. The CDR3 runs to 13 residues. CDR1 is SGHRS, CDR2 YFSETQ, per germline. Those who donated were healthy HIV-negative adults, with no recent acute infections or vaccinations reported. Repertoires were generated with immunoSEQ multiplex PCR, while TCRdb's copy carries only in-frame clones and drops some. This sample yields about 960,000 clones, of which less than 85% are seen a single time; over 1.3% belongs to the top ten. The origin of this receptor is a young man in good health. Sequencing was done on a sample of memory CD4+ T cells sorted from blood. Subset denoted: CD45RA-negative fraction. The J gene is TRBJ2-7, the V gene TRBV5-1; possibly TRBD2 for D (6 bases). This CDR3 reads CASSLIPGGEQYF. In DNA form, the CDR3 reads TGCGCCAGCAGCTTGATTCCCGGAGGGGAGCAGTACTTC. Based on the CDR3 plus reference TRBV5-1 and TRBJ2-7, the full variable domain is KAGVTQTPRYLIKTRGQQVTLSCSPISGHRSVSWYQQTPGQGLQFLFEYFSETQRNKGNFPGRFSGRQFSNSRSEMNVSTLELGDSALYLCASSLIPGGEQYFGPGTRLTVT.